This T cell receptor (beta chain) was sequenced for a study of early T cells in non-severe SARS-CoV-2 infection. Study background: Sequenced material consisted of bulk RNA (from unsorted whole blood), and chains were unpaired.

The length of the CDR3 is 14 residues. Trimming pared 0 bases from V and 10 bases from J, leaving 13 bases between. Per the germline V gene, CDR1 is MGHRA and CDR2 is YSYEKL. Individual cDNA molecules each received unique molecular identifiers attached to them. Each CDR3 protein is one row after TCRdb ran MiXCR on the 5' RACE reads. Of about 64,000 distinct CDR3 sequences in the sample, roughly 21% were seen once. The sequence was obtained from an adult who was a healthcare worker with PCR-confirmed SARS-CoV-2 infection or an uninfected control (not recorded which). The material was whole blood, obtained at baseline. V is TRBV4-1 and J is TRBJ2-1; D may correspond to TRBD1 or TRBD2 (5 bases each). CDR3 residues: CASSQDSRGSEQFF. CDR3 sequence (DNA): TGCGCCAGCAGCCAAGACTCCCGGGGCAGCGAGCAGTTCTTC.